The clone carrying this TCR beta chain came up many times. The V gene lost 5 bases and the J gene lost 4 bases, with 11 bases spanning the gap. This CDR3 has 13 amino acids. The data were taken from a study of Graves' ophthalmopathy and Graves' hyperthyroidism. Amplification of the TCR beta CDR3 regions used RNA transcripts (as template). HTBI primers were used in a first-round RT-PCR, which preceded a second-round multiplex PCR. From the multiplex PCR reads, TCRdb called clonotypes with MiXCR, one entry per CDR3 protein. The sample carries roughly 480,000 distinct CDR3 sequences, around an eighth recorded once.

Material for sequencing was blood. The source of this sequence is a woman between 25 and 40 years old with Graves' ophthalmopathy. The V call is TRBV12-3 or TRBV12-4, the J call TRBJ1-1, with D hard to call. The CDR3 DNA reads as TGTGCCAGCAGTCTCACAGCTGCCACTGAAGCTTTCTTT. This encodes CASSLTAATEAFF.